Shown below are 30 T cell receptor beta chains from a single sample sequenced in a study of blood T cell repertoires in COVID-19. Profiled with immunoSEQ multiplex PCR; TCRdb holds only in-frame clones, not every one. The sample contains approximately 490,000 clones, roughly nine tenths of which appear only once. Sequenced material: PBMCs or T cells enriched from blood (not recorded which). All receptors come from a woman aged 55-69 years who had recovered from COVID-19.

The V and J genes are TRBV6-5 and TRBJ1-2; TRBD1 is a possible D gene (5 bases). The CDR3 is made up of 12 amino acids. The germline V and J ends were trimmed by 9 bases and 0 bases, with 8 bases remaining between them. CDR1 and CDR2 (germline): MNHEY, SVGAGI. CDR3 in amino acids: CASGGANYGYTF. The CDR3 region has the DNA TGTGCCAGTGGAGGGGCTAACTATGGCTACACCTTC.

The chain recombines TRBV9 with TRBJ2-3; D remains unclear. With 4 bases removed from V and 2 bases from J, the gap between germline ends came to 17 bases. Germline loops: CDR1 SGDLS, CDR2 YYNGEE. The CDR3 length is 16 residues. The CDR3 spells CASSLPPVSYTDTQYF. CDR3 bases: TGTGCCAGCAGCCTCCCTCCGGTGTCCTACACAGATACGCAGTATTTT.

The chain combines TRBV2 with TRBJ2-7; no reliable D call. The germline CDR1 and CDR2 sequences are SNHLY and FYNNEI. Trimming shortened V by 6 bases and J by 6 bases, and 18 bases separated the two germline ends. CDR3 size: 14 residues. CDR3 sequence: CASRPSSVTTEQYF. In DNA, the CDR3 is TGTGCCAGCAGGCCATCCTCCGTTACTACCGAGCAGTACTTC.

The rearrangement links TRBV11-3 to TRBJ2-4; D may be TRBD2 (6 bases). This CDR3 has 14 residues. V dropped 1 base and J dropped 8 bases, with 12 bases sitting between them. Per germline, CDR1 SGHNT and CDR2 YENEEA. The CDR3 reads CASSLGWREDIQYF. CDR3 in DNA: TGTGCCAGCAGCTTAGGGTGGAGGGAGGACATTCAGTACTTC.

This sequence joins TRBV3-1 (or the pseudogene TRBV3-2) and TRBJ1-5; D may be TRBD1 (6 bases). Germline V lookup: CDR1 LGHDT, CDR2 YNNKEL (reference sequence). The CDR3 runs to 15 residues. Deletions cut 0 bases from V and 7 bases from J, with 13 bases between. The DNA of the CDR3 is TGTGCCAGCAGCCAAGACGAACGCAGGGGACAGCCCCAGCATTTT. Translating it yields CASSQDERRGQPQHF.

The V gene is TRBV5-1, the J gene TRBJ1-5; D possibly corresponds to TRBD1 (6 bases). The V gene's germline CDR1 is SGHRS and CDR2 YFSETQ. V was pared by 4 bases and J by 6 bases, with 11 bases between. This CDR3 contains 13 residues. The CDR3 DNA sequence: TGCGCCAGCAGCATTGTAGGGGGTCAGCCCCAGCATTTT. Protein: CASSIVGGQPQHF.

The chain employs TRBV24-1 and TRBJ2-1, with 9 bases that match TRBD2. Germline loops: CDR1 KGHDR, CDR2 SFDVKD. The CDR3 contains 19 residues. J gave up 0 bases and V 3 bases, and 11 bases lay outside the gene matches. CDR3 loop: CATSDLPGTSSNSYNEQFF. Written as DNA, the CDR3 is TGTGCCACCAGTGATCTCCCCGGGACTAGCTCCAACTCCTACAATGAGCAGTTCTTC.

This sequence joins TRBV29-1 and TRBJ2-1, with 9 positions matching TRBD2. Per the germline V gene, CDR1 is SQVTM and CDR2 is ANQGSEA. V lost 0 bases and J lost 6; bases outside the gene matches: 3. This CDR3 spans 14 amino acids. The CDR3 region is CSVEEGAGGNEQFF. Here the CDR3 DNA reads TGCAGCGTTGAAGAGGGAGCGGGGGGCAATGAGCAGTTCTTC.

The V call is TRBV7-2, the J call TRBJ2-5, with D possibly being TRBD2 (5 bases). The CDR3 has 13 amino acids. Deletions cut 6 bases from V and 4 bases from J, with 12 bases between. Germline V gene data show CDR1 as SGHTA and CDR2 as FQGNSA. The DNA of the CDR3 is TGTGCCAGCAGTCCAATCCGGGGAGAGACCCAGTACTTC. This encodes CASSPIRGETQYF.

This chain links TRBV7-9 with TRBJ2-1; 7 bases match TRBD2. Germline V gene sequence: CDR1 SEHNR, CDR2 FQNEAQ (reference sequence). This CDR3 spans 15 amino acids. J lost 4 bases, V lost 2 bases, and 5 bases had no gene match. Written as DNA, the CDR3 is TGTGCCAGCAGCTTAATGTCTAGCGGATACAATGAGCAGTTCTTC. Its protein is CASSLMSSGYNEQFF.

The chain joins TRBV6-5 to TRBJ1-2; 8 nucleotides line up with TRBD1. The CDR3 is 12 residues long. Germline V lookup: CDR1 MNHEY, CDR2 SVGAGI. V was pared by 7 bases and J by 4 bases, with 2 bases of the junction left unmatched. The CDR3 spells CASKDRAYGYTF. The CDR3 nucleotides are TGTGCCAGCAAGGACAGGGCCTATGGCTACACCTTC.

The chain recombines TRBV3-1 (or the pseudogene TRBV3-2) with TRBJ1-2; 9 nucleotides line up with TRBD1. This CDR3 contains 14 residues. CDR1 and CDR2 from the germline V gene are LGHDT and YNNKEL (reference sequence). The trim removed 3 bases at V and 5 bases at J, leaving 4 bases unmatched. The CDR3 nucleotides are TGTGCCAGCAGCCATACCGGGACAGGGTATGGCTACACCTTC. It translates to CASSHTGTGYGYTF.

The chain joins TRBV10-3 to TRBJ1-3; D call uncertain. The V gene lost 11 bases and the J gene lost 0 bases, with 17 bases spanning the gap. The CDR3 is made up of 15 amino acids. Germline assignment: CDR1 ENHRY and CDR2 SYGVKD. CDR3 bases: TGTGCCGCATCACCTACGACTGGCTCTGGAAACACCATATATTTT. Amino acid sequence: CAASPTTGSGNTIYF.

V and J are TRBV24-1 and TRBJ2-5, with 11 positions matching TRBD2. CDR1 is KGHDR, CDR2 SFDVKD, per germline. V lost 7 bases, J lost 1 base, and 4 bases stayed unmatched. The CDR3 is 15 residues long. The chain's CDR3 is CATRASGGLQETQYF. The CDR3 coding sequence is TGTGCCACCAGGGCTAGCGGGGGGCTCCAAGAGACCCAGTACTTC.

In nucleotides, the CDR3 is TGTGCCAGCAGCCTGGACAGGGTTGGGAGCACTGAAGCTTTCTTT. It translates to CASSLDRVGSTEAFF. This rearrangement joins TRBV3-1 (or the pseudogene TRBV3-2) to TRBJ1-1, with 8 bases aligning to TRBD1. With V trimmed by 4 bases and J by 4 bases, 8 bases remained unmatched. Germline loops: CDR1 LGHDT, CDR2 YNNKEL (reference sequence). The CDR3 sequence is 15 residues long.

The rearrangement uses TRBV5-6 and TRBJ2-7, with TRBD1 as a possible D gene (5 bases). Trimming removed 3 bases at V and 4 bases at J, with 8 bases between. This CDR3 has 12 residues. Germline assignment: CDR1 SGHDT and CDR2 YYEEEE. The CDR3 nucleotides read TGTGCCAGCAGCTCAAGGGGATACGAGCAGTACGTC. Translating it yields CASSSRGYEQYV.

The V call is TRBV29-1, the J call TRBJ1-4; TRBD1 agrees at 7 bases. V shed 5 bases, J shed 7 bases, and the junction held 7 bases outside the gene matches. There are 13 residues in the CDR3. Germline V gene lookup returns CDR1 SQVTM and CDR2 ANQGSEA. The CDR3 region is CSVKGTAGEKLFF. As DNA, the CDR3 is TGCAGCGTTAAAGGGACAGCAGGTGAAAAACTGTTTTTT. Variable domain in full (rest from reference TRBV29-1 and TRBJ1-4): SAVISQKPSRDICQRGTSLTIQCQVDSQVTMMFWYRQQPGQSLTLIATANQGSEATYESGFVIDKFPISRPNLTFSTLTVSNMSPEDSSIYLCSVKGTAGEKLFFGSGTQLSVL.

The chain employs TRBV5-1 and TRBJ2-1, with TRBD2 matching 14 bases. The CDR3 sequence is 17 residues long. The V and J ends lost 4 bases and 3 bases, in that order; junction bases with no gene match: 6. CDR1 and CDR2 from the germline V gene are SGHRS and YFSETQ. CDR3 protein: CASSGGLAGAFYNEQFF. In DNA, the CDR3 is TGCGCCAGCAGCGGGGGACTAGCGGGGGCCTTCTACAATGAGCAGTTCTTC.

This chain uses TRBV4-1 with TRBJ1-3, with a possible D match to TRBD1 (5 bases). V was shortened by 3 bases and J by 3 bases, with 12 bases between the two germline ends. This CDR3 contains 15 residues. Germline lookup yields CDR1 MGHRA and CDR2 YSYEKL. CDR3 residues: CASSHHWGVGNTIYF. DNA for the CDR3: TGCGCCAGCAGCCACCATTGGGGGGTTGGAAACACCATATATTTT.

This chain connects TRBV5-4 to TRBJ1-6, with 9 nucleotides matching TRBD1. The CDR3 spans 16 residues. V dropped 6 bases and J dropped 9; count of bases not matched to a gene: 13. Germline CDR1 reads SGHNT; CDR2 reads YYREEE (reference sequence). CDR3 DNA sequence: TGTGCCAGCACCCTGGGAGCGGGACAGGGCAGTTCACCCCTCCACTTT. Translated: CASTLGAGQGSSPLHF.

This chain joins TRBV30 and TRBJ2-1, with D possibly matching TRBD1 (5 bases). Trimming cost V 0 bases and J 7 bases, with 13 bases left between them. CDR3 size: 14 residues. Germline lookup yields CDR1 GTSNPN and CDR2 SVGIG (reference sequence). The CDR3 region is CAWSVRPGWNEQFF. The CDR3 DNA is TGTGCCTGGAGTGTAAGGCCAGGGTGGAATGAGCAGTTCTTC.

The CDR3 loop reads CASSLLPGGSYEQYF. CDR3 nucleotides: TGTGCCAGCAGCTTACTTCCGGGTGGATCCTACGAGCAGTACTTC. The J gene is TRBJ2-7, the V gene TRBV11-2; the D is unclear. The CDR3 spans 15 residues. Germline values: CDR1 SGHAT, CDR2 FQNNGV. V was cut by 2 bases and J by 1 base, with 12 bases left in between.

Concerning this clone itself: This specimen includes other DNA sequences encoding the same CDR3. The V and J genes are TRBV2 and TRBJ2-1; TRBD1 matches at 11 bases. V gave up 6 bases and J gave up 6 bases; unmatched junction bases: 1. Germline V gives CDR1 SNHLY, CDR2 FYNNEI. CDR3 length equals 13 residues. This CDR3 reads CASRGQGGNEQFF. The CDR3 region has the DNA TGTGCCAGCAGGGGACAGGGGGGCAATGAGCAGTTCTTC.

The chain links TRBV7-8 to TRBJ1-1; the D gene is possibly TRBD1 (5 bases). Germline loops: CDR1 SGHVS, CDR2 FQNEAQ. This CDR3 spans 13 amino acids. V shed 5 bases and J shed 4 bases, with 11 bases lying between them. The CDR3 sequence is CASSRGRGTEAFF. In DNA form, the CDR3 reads TGTGCCAGCAGCCGCGGTAGGGGCACTGAAGCTTTCTTT.

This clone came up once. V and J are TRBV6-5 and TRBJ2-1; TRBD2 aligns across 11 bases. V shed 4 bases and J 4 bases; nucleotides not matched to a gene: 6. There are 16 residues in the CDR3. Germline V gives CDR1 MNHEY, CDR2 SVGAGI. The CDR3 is CASSSELAGDYNEQFF. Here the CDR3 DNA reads TGTGCCAGCAGTTCGGAACTAGCGGGGGATTACAATGAGCAGTTCTTC.

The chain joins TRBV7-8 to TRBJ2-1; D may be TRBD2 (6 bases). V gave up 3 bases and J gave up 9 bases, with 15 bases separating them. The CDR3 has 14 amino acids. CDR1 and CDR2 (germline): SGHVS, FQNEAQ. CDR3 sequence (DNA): TGTGCCAGCAGCTTTTTTGGCGGGGTCAGTGAGCAGTTCTTC. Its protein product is CASSFFGGVSEQFF.

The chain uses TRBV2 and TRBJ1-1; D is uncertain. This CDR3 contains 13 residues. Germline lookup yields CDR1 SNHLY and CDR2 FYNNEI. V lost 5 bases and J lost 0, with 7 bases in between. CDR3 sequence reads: CASSTDLNTEAFF. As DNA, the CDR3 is TGTGCCAGCAGTACAGACCTGAACACTGAAGCTTTCTTT.

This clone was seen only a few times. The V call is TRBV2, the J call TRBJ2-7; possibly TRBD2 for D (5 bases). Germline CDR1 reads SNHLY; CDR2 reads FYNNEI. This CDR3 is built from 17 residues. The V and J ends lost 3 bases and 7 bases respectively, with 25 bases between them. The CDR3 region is CASSELSLLSYRGEQYF. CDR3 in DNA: TGTGCCAGCAGTGAGTTGTCCCTCCTTAGCTACCGAGGGGAGCAGTACTTC. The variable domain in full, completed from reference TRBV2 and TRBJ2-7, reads EPEVTQTPSHQVTQMGQEVILRCVPISNHLYFYWYRQILGQKVEFLVSFYNNEISEKSEIFDDQFSVERPDGSNFTLKIRSTKLEDSAMYFCASSELSLLSYRGEQYFGPGTRLTVT.

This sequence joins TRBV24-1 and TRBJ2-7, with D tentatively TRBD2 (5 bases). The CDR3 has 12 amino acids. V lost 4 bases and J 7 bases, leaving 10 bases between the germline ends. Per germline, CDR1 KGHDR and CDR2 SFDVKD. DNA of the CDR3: TGTGCCACCAGTGAATGGGAGTGGGAGCAGTACTTC. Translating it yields CATSEWEWEQYF.

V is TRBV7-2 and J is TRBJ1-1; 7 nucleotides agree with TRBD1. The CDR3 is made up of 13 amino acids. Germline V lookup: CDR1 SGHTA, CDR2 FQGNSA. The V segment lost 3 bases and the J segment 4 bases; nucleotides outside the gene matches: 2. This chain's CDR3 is CASSFTGVTEAFF. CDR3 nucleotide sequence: TGTGCCAGCAGCTTCACAGGGGTCACTGAAGCTTTCTTT.